The clone carrying this T cell receptor beta chain was seen a few times. The antigen remains unidentified. These data are taken from a study of naive and memory T cell subsets. Both TRBC1 and TRBC2 were covered by a beta constant-region primer of two equimolar oligonucleotides. Ligated cDNA was amplified by four rounds of PCR with nested alpha and beta constant-region primers and SP2. TCRdb passed the UMI-ligation and nested PCR reads through MiXCR, listing each CDR3 protein once. The top ten hold around 0.11% of the sample, which has approximately 140,000 distinct CDR3 sequences, about 20% seen once. The study's findings and limits: Diversity fell and Gini index rose from naive through CM, EM, EMRA. A few larger clonotypes appeared in naive repertoires, especially CD8, possibly memory cells re-expressing CD45RA. Expression changes during T cell differentiation may affect RNA-based TCR counts.

The CDR3 has 12 residues. Trimming took off 6 bases at V and 3 bases at J, with 11 bases between the two ends. Germline CDR1 and CDR2: DFQATT and SNEGSKA (reference sequence). The clonotype comes from a human donor in good health. Material for sequencing was naive CD4+ T cells from blood. The chain has TRBV20-1 and TRBJ2-5; D call uncertain. Here the CDR3 reads CSAAGLEETQYF. The CDR3 region has the DNA TGCAGTGCCGCCGGGCTAGAAGAGACCCAGTACTTC.